Following are 2 T cell receptor beta chains from one sample sequenced in a study of Ad26.COV2.S vaccination and SARS-CoV-2 variants. Treatment indicated: approximately 18 received Ad26.COV2.S at low or high dose, single or two shots; 5 received placebo; per-sample allocation not given. Sampling occurred on day 63 after the first vaccine or placebo injection. Method: immunoSEQ multiplex PCR; TCRdb's copy keeps in-frame clones and lacks some. Seen here are about 350,000 clones, around 89% observed once, and the top ten hold roughly 5%. Sample: peripheral blood, taken in a trial of Ad26.COV2.S vaccine versus placebo. The receptors originated from a person aged 18-65 years who received the Ad26.COV2.S COVID-19 vaccine or a placebo.

The V gene is TRBV5-1, the J gene TRBJ2-2; TRBD2 agrees at 9 bases. This CDR3 comprises 16 residues. Germline CDR1 is SGHRS and CDR2 is YFSETQ. J was trimmed by 5 bases and V by 0 bases; bases with no gene match: 5. The CDR3 loop reads CASSLVVSGGTGELFF. Here the CDR3 DNA reads TGCGCCAGCAGCTTGGTGGTTAGCGGGGGTACCGGGGAGCTGTTTTTT.

The chain carries TRBV27 and TRBJ2-7; 8 bases agree with TRBD2. Trimming at V came to 2 bases and at J to 4 bases, leaving 4 bases not matched to a gene. Per the germline V gene, CDR1 is MNHEY and CDR2 is SMNVEV (reference sequence). This CDR3 has 14 residues. The CDR3 sequence: CASSLAGGFYEQYF. Written as DNA, the CDR3 is TGTGCCAGCAGTTTAGCGGGAGGCTTTTACGAGCAGTACTTC.